This is a list of T cell receptor beta chains from one sample in a study of shared clonotypes between healthy human individuals. Measured with immunoSEQ multiplex PCR; TCRdb has only the in-frame clones, and not every one. The repertoire includes about 2.1 million clones, just under 95% of them detected once, and approximately 1.6% sits in the top ten. Sequencing was performed on naive CD8+ T cells from PBMCs. The receptors here all came from a man younger than 35 in good health. Some clones in this sample may be carry-over from other donors' samples. Both conserved end residues are part of each CDR3. The D gene is left open where the match is weak. Expanded clones get a size class; other rows say once, few or many, or leave the size out.

>TRBJ2-7|-|-|TRBV5-8
TGTGCCAGCAGCTTGCCCAGGGGTTACGACGAGCAGTACTTC
CASSLPRGYDEQYF
>TRBJ2-7|-|-|TRBV6-1
TGTGCCAGCAGTGAAGGACAGGCGGCCTACGAGCAGTACTTC
CASSEGQAAYEQYF
>TRBJ2-1|TRBD1|once|TRBV28
TGTGCCAGCAGTCAAGGGACAGGGTTGTTGTACAATGAGCAGTTCTTC
CASSQGTGLLYNEQFF
>TRBJ2-3|-|once|TRBV6-1
TGTGCCAGCAGCCAACTTGGCCAGACAGATACGCAGTATTTT
CASSQLGQTDTQYF
>TRBJ2-7|-|-|TRBV9
TGTGCCAGCAGCCCGAGGGACGGATCCTACGAGCAGTACTTC
CASSPRDGSYEQYF
>TRBJ2-6|-|once|TRBV7-9
TGTGCCAGCAGCCTGGTGTCTGGGGCCAACGTCCTGACTTTC
CASSLVSGANVLTF
>TRBJ2-7|-|-|TRBV6-5
TGTGCCAGCCGACCCCTAAACGGGAATATGGACGAGCAGTACTTC
CASRPLNGNMDEQYF
>TRBJ1-1|TRBD1|-|TRBV2
TGTGCCAGCAGTGGGCAGGGGGGAGACACTGAAGCTTTCTTT
CASSGQGGDTEAFF
>TRBJ2-5|TRBD2|-|TRBV7-9
TGTGCCAGCAGCTTCGGACTAGCGGGAGGGAAAGAGACCCAGTACTTC
CASSFGLAGGKETQYF
>TRBJ1-1|-|once|TRBV28
TGTGCCAGCAGTTCACTCGGGATTGGTAGGGCAGCAAGGTACACTGAAGCTTTCTTT
CASSSLGIGRAARYTEAFF
>TRBJ2-1|TRBD2|-|TRBV10-3
TGTGCCATCAGTATAGCACTAGCGCTTAGCTCCTACAATGAGCAGTTCTTC
CAISIALALSSYNEQFF
>TRBJ2-5|TRBD2|-|TRBV7-9
TGTGCCAGCAGACGGACTAGCGGGATTCAAGAGACCCAGTACTTC
CASRRTSGIQETQYF
>TRBJ2-2|-|-|TRBV11-2
TGTGCCAGCAGCCACGCAGGGTTCACGATGAACACCGGGGAGCTGTTTTTT
CASSHAGFTMNTGELFF
>TRBJ2-1|TRBD1|-|TRBV4-3
TGCGCCAGCAGCCCTTCTGACAGGGGACGGGGCAATGAGCAGTTCTTC
CASSPSDRGRGNEQFF
>TRBJ1-1|TRBD1|-|TRBV9
TGTGCCAGCAGCCCCGGAGGGACAGGGCGTATCGGGGCTGAAGCTTTCTTT
CASSPGGTGRIGAEAFF
>TRBJ2-3|-|-|TRBV6-5
TGTGCCAGCAGTCCGTATTCCTTTCGGCCCCAAGCGCAGTATTTT
CASSPYSFRPQAQYF
>TRBJ1-4|TRBD1|-|TRBV7-8
TGTGCCAGCAGCTCGGACAGGGGGGATGAAAAACTGTTTTTT
CASSSDRGDEKLFF
>TRBJ2-5|-|-|TRBV27
TGTGCCAGCAGTTTATTCCCAGGCCAAGAGACCCAGTACTTC
CASSLFPGQETQYF